This T cell receptor beta chain is from a study of T cell responses to AZD1222 COVID-19 vaccine. Notes on the study in general: Dominant at 160-218 and 743-854, vaccine-associated CD4 TCRs also spanned spike. Unmutated variant regions are reportedly targeted by nearly half of spike-specific TCRs.

Generated by immunoSEQ multiplex PCR, the TCRdb table keeps only in-frame clones and is missing some. Of roughly 180,000 clones in the sample, roughly nine tenths were seen once. The V gene's germline CDR1 is LNHDA and CDR2 SQIVND (reference sequence). The CDR3 runs to 12 residues. Between the trimmed V and J ends, which lost 3 bases and 5 bases, there was a span of 7 bases. Points on this clone: Its specificity is not known.

The chain carries TRBV19 and TRBJ2-5; the D gene is possibly TRBD2 (6 bases). The sample in question was peripheral blood, obtained on day 0 of AZD1222 vaccination. The source of this sequence is an adult in good health. Written as DNA, the CDR3 is TGTGCCAGTAGTATGGGGAGGGAGACCCAGTACTTC. This gives the protein CASSMGRETQYF.